Here is one T cell receptor beta chain with its context. Antigen specificity is unknown. Eight separate reactions per sample yielded the cDNA. Reprocessing the 5' RACE reads, TCRdb reports a single entry for every CDR3 protein and omits DNA. This specimen shows 110,000 to 150,000 distinct CDR3 sequences; the ten leading clones hold 1.2%. These data originate in a study of monozygotic twins with inflammatory bowel disease. Study conclusions and caveats: For IBD patients, clonotypes shared with others were fewer than for healthy twins, especially with disease activity.

Germline V CDR1 and CDR2: SGHRS, YFSETQ. This CDR3 region has 14 residues. The TCR originated in a human donor with ulcerative colitis or Crohn's disease, or a healthy co-twin of an affected twin (not recorded which). The chain employs TRBV5-1 and TRBJ1-2; as DNA is missing, the TRBD1 call by TCRdb cannot be tested. The sample taken for sequencing was blood. The CDR3 sequence: CASSLEQGADGYTF.